This passage covers 5 T cell receptor beta chains from one sample sequenced in a study of CD8 T cells in ankylosing spondylitis. Each CDR3 protein is one row after TCRdb ran MiXCR on the 5' RACE reads. The repertoire holds 40,000 or so distinct CDR3 sequences, with approximately 3% as singletons. The specimen was blood, either unsorted or a sorted T cell fraction (not recorded which). These receptors were taken from a male donor with ankylosing spondylitis or in good health (not recorded which).

This clonotype was seen at least ten times. The chain recombines TRBV9 with TRBJ1-1; maybe TRBD1 (6 bases). The CDR3 covers 12 residues. V lost 3 bases and J lost 11, with 14 bases in between. The germline gives CDR1 SGDLS, CDR2 YYNGEE. CDR3 sequence: CASSGQTGGAFF. The CDR3 DNA reads TGTGCCAGCAGCGGACAGACAGGAGGGGCTTTCTTT. Complete variable domain (other parts from reference TRBV9 and TRBJ1-1): DSGVTQTPKHLITATGQRVTLRCSPRSGDLSVYWYQQSLDQGLQFLIQYYNGEERAKGNILERFSAQQFPDLHSELNLSSLELGDSALYFCASSGQTGGAFFGQGTRLTVV.

In its sample, this clonotype was seen many times. V gene TRBV9 combines with J gene TRBJ1-3; D not certain. CDR1 SGDLS and CDR2 YYNGEE come from the germline V gene. The CDR3 has 14 amino acids. With 3 bases removed from V and 0 bases from J, the gap between germline ends came to 7 bases. The CDR3 bases are TGTGCCAGCAGCGCCCGGTACTCTGGAAACACCATATATTTT. It codes for CASSARYSGNTIYF.

Ten or more counts support this clonotype. The chain links TRBV9 to TRBJ2-1; 9 nucleotides line up with TRBD1. Germline assignment: CDR1 SGDLS and CDR2 YYNGEE. The CDR3 totals 15 residues. Unmatched junction bases numbered 4, after V lost 4 bases and J lost 2 bases. The DNA of the CDR3 is TGTGCCAGCAGCCCCCGGGACAGGGCCTACAATGAGCAGTTCTTC. This sequence encodes CASSPRDRAYNEQFF. Using reference TRBV9 and TRBJ2-1 for the parts outside the CDR3, the full variable domain is DSGVTQTPKHLITATGQRVTLRCSPRSGDLSVYWYQQSLDQGLQFLIQYYNGEERAKGNILERFSAQQFPDLHSELNLSSLELGDSALYFCASSPRDRAYNEQFFGPGTRLTVL.

This clonotype came up many times. The V call is TRBV9, the J call TRBJ1-6, with no clear D. The CDR3 contains 12 residues. Germline V gives CDR1 SGDLS, CDR2 YYNGEE. Trimming cost V 0 bases and J 8 bases, with 3 bases left between them. The CDR3 DNA is TGTGCCAGCAGCGTAGATGATTCACCCCTCCACTTT. Translation: CASSVDDSPLHF.

This clonotype showed up many times. The V gene is TRBV9, the J gene TRBJ2-5; 9 nucleotides align to TRBD2. Germline V gene sequence: CDR1 SGDLS, CDR2 YYNGEE. V lost 0 bases, J lost 1 base, and 1 base stayed unmatched. This CDR3 is built from 15 residues. CDR3 sequence: CASSVGLAAQETQYF. The CDR3 DNA sequence: TGTGCCAGCAGCGTAGGACTAGCGGCCCAAGAGACCCAGTACTTC.